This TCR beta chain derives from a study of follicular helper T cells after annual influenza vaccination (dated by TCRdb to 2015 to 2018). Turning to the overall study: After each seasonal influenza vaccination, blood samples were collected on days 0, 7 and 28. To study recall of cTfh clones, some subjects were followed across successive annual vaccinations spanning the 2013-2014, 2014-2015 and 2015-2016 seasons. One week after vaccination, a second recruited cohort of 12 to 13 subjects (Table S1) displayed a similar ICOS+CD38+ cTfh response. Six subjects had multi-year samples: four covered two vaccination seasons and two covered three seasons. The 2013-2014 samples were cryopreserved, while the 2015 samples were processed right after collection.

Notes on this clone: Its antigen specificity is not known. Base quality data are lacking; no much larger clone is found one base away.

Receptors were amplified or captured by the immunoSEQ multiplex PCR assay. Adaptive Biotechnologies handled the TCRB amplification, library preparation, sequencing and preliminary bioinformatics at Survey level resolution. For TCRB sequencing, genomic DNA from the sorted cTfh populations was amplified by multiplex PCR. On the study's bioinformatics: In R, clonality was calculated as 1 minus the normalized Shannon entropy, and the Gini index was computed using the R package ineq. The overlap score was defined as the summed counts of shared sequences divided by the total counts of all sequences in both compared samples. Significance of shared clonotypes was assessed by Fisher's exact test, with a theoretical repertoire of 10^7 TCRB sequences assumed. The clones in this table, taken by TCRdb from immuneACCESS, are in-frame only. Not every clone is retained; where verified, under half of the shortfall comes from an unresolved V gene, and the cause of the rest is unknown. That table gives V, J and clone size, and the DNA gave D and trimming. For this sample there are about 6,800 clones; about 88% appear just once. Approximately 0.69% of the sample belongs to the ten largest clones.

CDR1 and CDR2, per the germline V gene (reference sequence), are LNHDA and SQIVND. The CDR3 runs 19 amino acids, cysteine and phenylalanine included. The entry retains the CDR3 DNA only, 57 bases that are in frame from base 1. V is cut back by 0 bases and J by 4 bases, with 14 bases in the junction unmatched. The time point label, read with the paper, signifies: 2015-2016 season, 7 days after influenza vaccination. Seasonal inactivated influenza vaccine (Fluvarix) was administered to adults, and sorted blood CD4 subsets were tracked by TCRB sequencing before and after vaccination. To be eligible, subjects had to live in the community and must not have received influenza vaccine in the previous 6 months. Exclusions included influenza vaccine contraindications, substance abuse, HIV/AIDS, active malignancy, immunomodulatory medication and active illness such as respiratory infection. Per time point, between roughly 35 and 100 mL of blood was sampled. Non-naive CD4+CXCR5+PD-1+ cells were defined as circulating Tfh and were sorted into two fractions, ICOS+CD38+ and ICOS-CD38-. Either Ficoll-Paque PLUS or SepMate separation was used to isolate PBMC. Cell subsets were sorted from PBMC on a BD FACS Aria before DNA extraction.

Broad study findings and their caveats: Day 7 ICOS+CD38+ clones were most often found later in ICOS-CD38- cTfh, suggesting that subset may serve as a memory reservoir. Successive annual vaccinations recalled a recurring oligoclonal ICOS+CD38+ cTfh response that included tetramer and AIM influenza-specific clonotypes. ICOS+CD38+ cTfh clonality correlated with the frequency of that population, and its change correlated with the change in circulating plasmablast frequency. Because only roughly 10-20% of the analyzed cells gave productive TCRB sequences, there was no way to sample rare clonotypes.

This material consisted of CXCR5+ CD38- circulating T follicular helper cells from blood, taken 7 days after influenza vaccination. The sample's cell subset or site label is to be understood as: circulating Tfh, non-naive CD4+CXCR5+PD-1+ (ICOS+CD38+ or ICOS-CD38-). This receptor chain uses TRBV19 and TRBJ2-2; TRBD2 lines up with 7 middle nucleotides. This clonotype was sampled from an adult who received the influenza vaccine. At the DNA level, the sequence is TGTGCCAGTAGTATAGATCCAAACGTAGGGAGGGGTGGCACCGGGGAGCTGTTTTTT. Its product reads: CASSIDPNVGRGGTGELFF.